These T cell receptor beta chains were read from a single sample in a study of T cell changes during pregnancy in multiple sclerosis. Measured with immunoSEQ multiplex PCR; TCRdb has only the in-frame clones, and not every one. The data hold around 33,000 clones, with about 90% observed a single time. This specimen consisted of CD8+ T cells from peripheral blood mononuclear cells, obtained in the third trimester of pregnancy. The receptors shown here come from a female donor with multiple sclerosis, enrolled in a pregnancy study. CDR3s include the opening cysteine and the closing phenylalanine or tryptophan. D genes are given only for firm matches. Where a row states a size, it is once, few, many or the class of an expanded clone; other rows omit it.

TRBV2,TRBJ2-7,.,.,CASRLSKGNYEQYF,TGTGCCAGCAGACTCAGTAAGGGGAACTACGAGCAGTACTTC
TRBV7-6,TRBJ2-3,.,.,CASSSGVTDTQYF,TGTGCCAGCAGCTCAGGGGTCACAGATACGCAGTATTTT
TRBV14,TRBJ2-7,.,once,CASSQVNYEQYF,TGTGCCAGCAGCCAAGTAAATTACGAGCAGTACTTC
TRBV27,TRBJ1-6,.,.,CASRSTGSDSPLHF,TGTGCCAGCAGGTCTACAGGGTCAGATTCACCCCTCCACTTT
TRBV19,TRBJ1-1,.,.,CASSGGIGTEAFF,TGTGCCAGTAGTGGAGGGATTGGCACTGAAGCTTTCTTT
TRBV15,TRBJ1-1,.,.,CATSLSREGNTEAFF,TGTGCCACCTCCCTCTCTAGGGAGGGGAACACTGAAGCTTTCTTT
TRBV7-9,TRBJ1-2,TRBD1,.,CASSLVGTEGGYTF,TGTGCCAGCAGCTTAGTGGGGACAGAAGGGGGCTACACCTTC
TRBV5-1,TRBJ2-5,TRBD2,once,CASSTDQRGTYQETQYF,TGCGCCAGCAGCACGGATCAGCGGGGAACGTACCAAGAGACCCAGTACTTC
TRBV27,TRBJ1-1,TRBD1,.,CASSGQEGTEAFF,TGTGCCAGCAGCGGACAGGAGGGGACTGAAGCTTTCTTT
TRBV5-1,TRBJ2-2,TRBD1,.,CASSFDRGDTGELFF,TGCGCCAGCAGCTTTGACAGGGGTGACACCGGGGAGCTGTTTTTT
TRBV11-2,TRBJ1-2,.,.,CASSLVPAGGNYGYTF,TGTGCCAGCAGCTTAGTTCCTGCGGGAGGAAACTATGGCTACACCTTC
TRBV9,TRBJ1-3,TRBD1,.,CASSRQGVVGNTIYF,TGTGCCAGCAGCCGACAGGGGGTAGTTGGAAACACCATATATTTT
TRBV7-3,TRBJ2-1,TRBD2,once,CASSLVGGVSGDEQFF,TGTGCCAGCAGCCTCGTCGGGGGGGTAAGTGGCGATGAGCAGTTCTTC
TRBV6-4,TRBJ2-2,TRBD1,few,CASSDGTANTGELFF,TGTGCCAGCAGTGATGGGACAGCGAACACCGGGGAGCTGTTTTTT
TRBV6-6,TRBJ2-2,TRBD1,.,CASSQSRQGSTGELFF,TGTGCCAGCTCCCAGTCCCGACAGGGTAGCACCGGGGAGCTGTTTTTT
TRBV6-5,TRBJ1-2,TRBD1,.,CASSPGTGEDYGYTF,TGTGCCAGCAGCCCAGGGACAGGGGAAGACTATGGCTACACCTTC
TRBV27,TRBJ1-1,.,once,CASSLGGRSTEAFF,TGTGCCAGCAGTTTAGGGGGCAGGAGCACTGAAGCTTTCTTT
TRBV6-1,TRBJ1-5,.,.,CASGPGHLSNQPQHF,TGTGCCAGCGGCCCTGGACACCTTAGCAATCAGCCCCAGCATTTT
TRBV5-1,TRBJ1-2,TRBD1,.,CASSQDRGANYGYTF,TGCGCCAGCAGCCAGGACAGGGGAGCTAACTATGGCTACACCTTC
TRBV9,TRBJ2-3,TRBD2,.,CATNSGGGTDTQYF,TGTGCCACCAATAGCGGGGGGGGTACAGATACGCAGTATTTT
TRBV15,TRBJ2-3,TRBD2,.,CATSRGRFPSGGVQVDTQYF,TGTGCCACCAGCAGAGGACGCTTTCCTAGCGGGGGGGTCCAGGTGGATACGCAGTATTTT
TRBV20-1,TRBJ2-1,.,.,CSALEVYEQFF,TGCAGTGCCCTAGAGGTTTATGAGCAGTTCTTC
TRBV6-4,TRBJ2-7,TRBD2,.,CASSPEASGNYEQYF,TGTGCCAGCAGCCCCGAGGCTAGCGGGAACTACGAGCAGTACTTC
TRBV5-6,TRBJ1-2,TRBD1,.,CASSIGTGMGGYTF,TGTGCCAGCAGCATTGGGACAGGAATGGGAGGCTACACCTTC
TRBV14,TRBJ1-1,.,few,CASTTGVLNTEAFF,TGTGCCAGCACTACGGGGGTTCTGAACACTGAAGCTTTCTTT
TRBV29-1,TRBJ2-7,TRBD1,.,CSVEDKGTGVPEQYF,TGCAGCGTTGAAGATAAAGGGACAGGGGTACCCGAGCAGTACTTC
TRBV13,TRBJ2-3,.,.,CASSLGGGAPDTQYF,TGTGCCAGCAGCTTAGGAGGGGGGGCCCCTGATACGCAGTATTTT
TRBV27,TRBJ1-1,TRBD1,.,CASSSGTGAAEAFF,TGTGCCAGCAGTTCCGGGACAGGGGCCGCTGAAGCTTTCTTT
TRBV30,TRBJ1-1,.,.,CAWSSGTEAFF,TGTGCCTGGAGTTCGGGCACTGAAGCTTTCTTT
TRBV29-1,TRBJ2-1,TRBD1,once,CSAAGQVVEQFF,TGCAGCGCCGCGGGACAGGTGGTTGAGCAGTTCTTC
TRBV6-1,TRBJ1-5,.,.,CASYGGYSNQPQHF,TGTGCCAGTTACGGAGGCTATAGCAATCAGCCCCAGCATTTT
TRBV5-4,TRBJ2-7,TRBD1,.,CASSALDRGYEQYF,TGTGCCAGCAGCGCCCTGGACAGGGGTTACGAGCAGTACTTC
TRBV27,TRBJ2-1,TRBD2,once,CASREFLPGLSDNEQFF,TGTGCCAGCAGGGAATTTCTCCCGGGACTATCGGACAATGAGCAGTTCTTC
TRBV10-3,TRBJ2-7,TRBD1,.,CAISEEEGTGHSYEQYF,TGTGCCATCAGTGAGGAAGAGGGGACAGGTCATTCCTACGAGCAGTACTTC
TRBV27,TRBJ2-7,TRBD2,.,CASSSGTSLHEQYF,TGTGCCAGCAGTTCTGGGACTAGCCTGCACGAGCAGTACTTC
TRBV7-6,TRBJ2-5,.,.,CASSLGEAETQYF,TGTGCCAGCAGCTTGGGGGAGGCAGAGACCCAGTACTTC
TRBV15,TRBJ1-1,.,.,CATSSTWGGLNTEAFF,TGTGCCACCAGCAGCACGTGGGGGGGCCTGAACACTGAAGCTTTCTTT
TRBV19,TRBJ2-7,.,once,CASSYNYEQYF,TGTGCCAGTAGTTATAATTACGAGCAGTACTTC
TRBV4-1,TRBJ1-4,TRBD1,.,CASSQSPRAGGGTNEKLFF,TGCGCCAGCAGCCAGAGTCCCCGAGCAGGGGGTGGAACTAATGAAAAACTGTTTTTT
TRBV5-5,TRBJ2-1,TRBD2,.,CASSPPGGANEQFF,TGTGCCAGCAGCCCGCCCGGGGGGGCCAATGAGCAGTTCTTC
TRBV4-1,TRBJ2-2,TRBD1,once,CASSLGQGNTGELFF,TGCGCCAGCAGCCTGGGACAGGGTAACACCGGGGAGCTGTTTTTT
TRBV9,TRBJ1-2,.,.,CASSGGATNYGYTF,TGTGCCAGCAGCGGCGGCGCGACTAACTATGGCTACACCTTC
TRBV27,TRBJ1-1,TRBD1,few,CASSFQGAEAFF,TGTGCCAGCAGTTTTCAGGGGGCAGAAGCTTTCTTT
TRBV7-9,TRBJ2-3,TRBD2,once,CASRSAGGRTDTQYF,TGTGCCAGCAGGTCGGCGGGGGGGAGAACAGATACGCAGTATTTT
TRBV10-3,TRBJ1-2,.,.,CAIRHQYGYTF,TGTGCCATCAGGCACCAGTATGGCTACACCTTC
TRBV4-2,TRBJ1-4,.,.,CASSQDPVPGEKLFF,TGTGCCAGCAGCCAAGATCCGGTCCCTGGTGAAAAACTGTTTTTT
TRBV4-3,TRBJ2-6,.,.,CASSQEANSGANVLTF,TGCGCCAGCAGCCAGGAGGCAAACTCTGGGGCCAACGTCCTGACTTTC
TRBV6-7,TRBJ2-7,TRBD1,.,CASSRRDREYEQYF,TGTGCCAGCAGTAGACGGGACAGGGAATACGAGCAGTACTTC
TRBV6-5,TRBJ1-2,TRBD1,.,CASSSWDRDGYTF,TGTGCCAGCAGTTCCTGGGACAGGGATGGCTACACCTTC
TRBV11-1,TRBJ2-7,TRBD1,.,CASSSIRTGAYEQYF,TGTGCCAGCAGCTCAATACGGACAGGGGCCTACGAGCAGTACTTC
TRBV7-3,TRBJ1-1,.,.,CASSMSGTPNTEAFF,TGTGCCAGCAGCATGTCCGGGACACCAAACACTGAAGCTTTCTTT
TRBV27,TRBJ1-2,.,once,CASSPSPGLYGYTF,TGTGCCAGCAGTCCCTCCCCAGGGCTCTATGGCTACACCTTC